Listed below are T cell receptor beta chains from one sample, sequenced in a study of cytomegalovirus exposure and HLA in healthy donors. Repertoires were generated with immunoSEQ multiplex PCR, while TCRdb's copy carries only in-frame clones and drops some. The sample includes some 140,000 clones, more than 80% of them seen just once. Sequencing was performed on PBMCs. The receptors here all came from a woman aged 25 to 45 in good health and CMV-seropositive. Both conserved end residues are part of each CDR3. The D gene is left open where the match is weak. Size is stated for part of the rows, as once, few or many counts, or as a class when the clone is expanded.

clone_size j_call d_call v_call cdr3_nt cdr3_aa
NA TRBJ1-2 NA TRBV25-1 TGTGCCAGCCTCGGGGGGGCTCGCTATGGCTACACCTTC CASLGGARYGYTF
once TRBJ2-7 NA TRBV6-6 TGTGCCAGCATCGGGGGTTCCTACGAGCAGTACTTC CASIGGSYEQYF
NA TRBJ1-1 NA TRBV7-7 TGTGCCAGCAGCCCCTCCGGGGGTCAGAATGAAGCTTTCTTT CASSPSGGQNEAFF
NA TRBJ2-7 NA TRBV28 TGTGCCAGCAGTCCCGGGACTTCTTCCTACGAGCAGTACTTC CASSPGTSSYEQYF
NA TRBJ1-1 NA TRBV6-6 TGTGCCAGCACCCACGGGGGATTCTTGAACACTGAAGCTTTCTTT CASTHGGFLNTEAFF
NA TRBJ2-1 TRBD2 TRBV19 TGTGCCAGTAGAGGGACTAGCGGGATAGGGGTGCAGTTCTTC CASRGTSGIGVQFF
NA TRBJ2-3 NA TRBV29-1 TGCAGCGTTGAAGAGGTTGGGGGGGCGCCGCAGTATTTT CSVEEVGGAPQYF
NA TRBJ1-2 NA TRBV2 TGTGCCAGCCTTGCCGCATGGGGCCAGGGATACTATGGCTACACCTTC CASLAAWGQGYYGYTF
once TRBJ2-3 NA TRBV4-1 TGCGCCAGCAGCCAAGATCCGGGCACAGATACGCAGTATTTT CASSQDPGTDTQYF
NA TRBJ1-4 NA TRBV7-9 TGTGCCAGCAGCTCAGATGGACAGAGGCGCGAAAAACTGTTTTTT CASSSDGQRREKLFF
NA TRBJ2-1 TRBD1 TRBV5-1 TGCGCCAGCAGCTTCCCCCTTCCCCCCACACAGGGGGCGGCCTACAATGAGCAGTTCTTC CASSFPLPPTQGAAYNEQFF
NA TRBJ2-7 NA TRBV6-6 TGTGCCAGCAGTCCCTCCGGAGCGAGGGAAAGAGAGCAGTACTTC CASSPSGAREREQYF
once TRBJ2-2 TRBD2 TRBV5-1 TGCGCCAGCAGCTACGTCAACCCGGGGGGTTCGGGGGAGCTGTTTTTT CASSYVNPGGSGELFF
NA TRBJ1-1 NA TRBV28 TGTGCGACCACCACCGGGTCACAAGCTTTCTTT CATTTGSQAFF
once TRBJ2-1 TRBD1 TRBV11-1 TGTGCCAGCAGCTTATCCAGACAGGGGTACAATGAGCAGTTCTTC CASSLSRQGYNEQFF
NA TRBJ1-3 NA TRBV2 TGTGCCATCCGTCCCTCTGAGGCTGGAAACACCATATATTTT CAIRPSEAGNTIYF
NA TRBJ1-5 TRBD1 TRBV18 TGTGCCAGCTCATCCTCCGGGACAGGGGTCAATCAGCCCCAGCATTTT CASSSSGTGVNQPQHF
once TRBJ1-2 TRBD1 TRBV27 TGTGCCAGCAGGCCTGACAGGGGATTCGGAGATGGCTACACCTTC CASRPDRGFGDGYTF
NA TRBJ1-6 NA TRBV19 TGTGCCAGTAGTACAGGGGAGTCCTATAATTCACCCCTCCACTTT CASSTGESYNSPLHF
NA TRBJ2-1 TRBD2 TRBV9 TGTGCCAGCAGCGTAGGACAGCGGGAGGCCAATGAGCAGTTCTTC CASSVGQREANEQFF
NA TRBJ2-3 TRBD2 TRBV4-1 TGCGCCAGCAGCCAAGGGGGACTAGTTCGCACAGATACGCAGTATTTT CASSQGGLVRTDTQYF
NA TRBJ1-2 TRBD1 TRBV28 TGTGCCAGCAGTCACGGACAGGGTACCTATGGCTACACCTTC CASSHGQGTYGYTF